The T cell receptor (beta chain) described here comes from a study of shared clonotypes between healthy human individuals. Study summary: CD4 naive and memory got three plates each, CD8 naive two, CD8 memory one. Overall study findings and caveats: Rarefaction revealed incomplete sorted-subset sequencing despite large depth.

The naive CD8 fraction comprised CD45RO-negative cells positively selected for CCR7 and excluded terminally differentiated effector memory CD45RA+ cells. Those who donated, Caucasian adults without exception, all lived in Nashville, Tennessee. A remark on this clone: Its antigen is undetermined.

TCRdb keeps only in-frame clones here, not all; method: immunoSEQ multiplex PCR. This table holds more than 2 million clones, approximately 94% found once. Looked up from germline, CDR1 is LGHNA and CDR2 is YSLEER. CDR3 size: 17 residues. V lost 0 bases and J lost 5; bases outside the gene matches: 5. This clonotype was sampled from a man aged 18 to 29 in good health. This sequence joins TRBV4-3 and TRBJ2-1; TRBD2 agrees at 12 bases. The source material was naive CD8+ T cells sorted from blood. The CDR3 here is CASSQELAGGYDNEQFF. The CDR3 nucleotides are TGCGCCAGCAGCCAAGAGCTAGCGGGAGGGTACGACAATGAGCAGTTCTTC.